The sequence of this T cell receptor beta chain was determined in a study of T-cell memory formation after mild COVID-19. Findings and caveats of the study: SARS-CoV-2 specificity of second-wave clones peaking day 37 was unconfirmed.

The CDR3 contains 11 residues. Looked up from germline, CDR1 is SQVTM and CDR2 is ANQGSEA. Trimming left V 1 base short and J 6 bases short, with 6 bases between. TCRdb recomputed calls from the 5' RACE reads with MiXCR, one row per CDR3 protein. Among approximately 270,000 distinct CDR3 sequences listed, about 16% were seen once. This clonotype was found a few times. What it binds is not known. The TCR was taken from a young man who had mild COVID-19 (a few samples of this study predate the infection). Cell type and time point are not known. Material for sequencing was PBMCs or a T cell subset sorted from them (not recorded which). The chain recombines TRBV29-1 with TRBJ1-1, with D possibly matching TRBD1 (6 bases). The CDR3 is CSVEGTAEAFF. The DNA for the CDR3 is TGCAGCGTTGAAGGGACAGCTGAAGCTTTCTTT.